This T cell receptor beta chain was recovered during a study of OX40 agonist ivuxolimab in advanced cancers. Study context: Partial responses occurred in three patients (one hepatocellular carcinoma, two cutaneous melanoma). Study-level points and caveats: Clonal expansion was seen in CD4+ and CD8+ blood T cells by week 6 at 0.1 to 3.0 mg/kg.

Method: immunoSEQ multiplex PCR; TCRdb's copy keeps in-frame clones and lacks some. The sample holds about 71,000 clones, 94% seen once. About this clone: Its matching antigen is unknown.

Sequencing was performed on CD4+ or CD8+ T cells sorted from blood, taken in a trial of the OX40 agonist ivuxolimab. The TCR sequence derives from an adult with an advanced solid tumor such as melanoma, head and neck, liver or kidney cancer.

The CDR3: CASSEFGRPHTDTQYF. DNA for the CDR3: TGTGCCAGCAGTGAGTTCGGGCGTCCACACACAGATACGCAGTATTTT. The V gene is TRBV6-1, the J gene TRBJ2-3; D gene uncertain. There are 16 residues in the CDR3. Trimming pared 3 bases from V and 2 bases from J, leaving 15 bases between. CDR1 is MNHNS and CDR2 is SASEGT in the germline V gene.